Listed below are T cell receptor beta chains from one sample, sequenced in a study of T cell changes during pregnancy in multiple sclerosis. Using immunoSEQ multiplex PCR, the repertoire was profiled, and TCRdb retains in-frame clones only, with some absent. Counted here are tens of thousands of clones, roughly 92% occurring once; the ten biggest clones make up approximately 3%. The sample in question was CD8+ T cells from peripheral blood mononuclear cells, obtained in the third trimester of pregnancy. The receptors come from a female donor in good health, enrolled as a control in a pregnancy study. Each CDR3 is given without its conserved first and last residue. A D gene is named only where the DNA matches it firmly.

TRBV19	TRBD1	TRBJ1-1	AGSIGPGQAPDTEAF
TRBV4-3	TRBD2	TRBJ2-1	ASSEGLAILNEQF
TRBV5-5	.	TRBJ1-1	ASSSVNTEAF
TRBV5-1	.	TRBJ2-7	ASSQDYSYEQY
TRBV6-6	.	TRBJ2-5	ASEMGTRETQY
TRBV14	.	TRBJ1-6	ASSPGSLSGPLH
TRBV7-2	TRBD1	TRBJ2-3	ASSTGQSITDTQY
TRBV6-1	TRBD1	TRBJ2-7	ASSGYRDSRAYEQY
TRBV29-1	TRBD1	TRBJ1-1	SVGQGDTEAF
TRBV11-3	TRBD1	TRBJ2-7	ASSFRDRAYEQY
TRBV6-5	TRBD2	TRBJ2-5	ASSYLAGSQETQY
TRBV5-4	TRBD2	TRBJ2-3	ASSFRASGAPADTQY
TRBV27	TRBD2	TRBJ2-2	ASSLAGGPYGELF
TRBV15	TRBD1	TRBJ1-4	ATSRVRTGVNEKLF
TRBV30	.	TRBJ2-7	AWSLAGRVDEQY
TRBV9	TRBD2	TRBJ2-7	ASSVASLGGGSSSYEQY
TRBV6-6	.	TRBJ2-7	ASSYSIPAQEQY
TRBV5-1	.	TRBJ1-1	ASSLVLQGNTEAF
TRBV5-6	TRBD1	TRBJ1-1	ASSRETGGINEAF
TRBV4-3	.	TRBJ1-5	ASSLYSNQPQH
TRBV7-8	.	TRBJ1-2	ASSPTRDNYGYT
TRBV27	TRBD1	TRBJ1-4	ASSLWTGINEKLF
TRBV9	TRBD2	TRBJ2-1	ASSVYSGGGEDEQF
TRBV7-2	TRBD1	TRBJ1-1	ASSHVPGQGLNTEAF
TRBV4-1	.	TRBJ1-1	ASSQEIAMNTEAF
TRBV7-2	TRBD2	TRBJ2-3	ASSPGLVIWDTQY
TRBV27	.	TRBJ1-2	ASSLSIGDGYT
TRBV4-1	.	TRBJ2-4	ASSQGSLQY
TRBV7-2	.	TRBJ1-1	ASSLVASEAF
TRBV30	.	TRBJ1-1	AWSVTRAFTEAF
TRBV7-8	.	TRBJ1-2	ASSLANNKGFYGYT
TRBV27	.	TRBJ1-1	ASSLGQMNTEAF
TRBV19	.	TRBJ1-1	ASSITGENTEAF
TRBV6-5	TRBD2	TRBJ2-7	ASSYPAAGVYEQY
TRBV4-3	.	TRBJ2-1	ASSQGSGDEQF
TRBV6-1	.	TRBJ2-5	ASSESGGLEETQY
TRBV2	TRBD1	TRBJ1-2	ASSGVDRGLVYGYT